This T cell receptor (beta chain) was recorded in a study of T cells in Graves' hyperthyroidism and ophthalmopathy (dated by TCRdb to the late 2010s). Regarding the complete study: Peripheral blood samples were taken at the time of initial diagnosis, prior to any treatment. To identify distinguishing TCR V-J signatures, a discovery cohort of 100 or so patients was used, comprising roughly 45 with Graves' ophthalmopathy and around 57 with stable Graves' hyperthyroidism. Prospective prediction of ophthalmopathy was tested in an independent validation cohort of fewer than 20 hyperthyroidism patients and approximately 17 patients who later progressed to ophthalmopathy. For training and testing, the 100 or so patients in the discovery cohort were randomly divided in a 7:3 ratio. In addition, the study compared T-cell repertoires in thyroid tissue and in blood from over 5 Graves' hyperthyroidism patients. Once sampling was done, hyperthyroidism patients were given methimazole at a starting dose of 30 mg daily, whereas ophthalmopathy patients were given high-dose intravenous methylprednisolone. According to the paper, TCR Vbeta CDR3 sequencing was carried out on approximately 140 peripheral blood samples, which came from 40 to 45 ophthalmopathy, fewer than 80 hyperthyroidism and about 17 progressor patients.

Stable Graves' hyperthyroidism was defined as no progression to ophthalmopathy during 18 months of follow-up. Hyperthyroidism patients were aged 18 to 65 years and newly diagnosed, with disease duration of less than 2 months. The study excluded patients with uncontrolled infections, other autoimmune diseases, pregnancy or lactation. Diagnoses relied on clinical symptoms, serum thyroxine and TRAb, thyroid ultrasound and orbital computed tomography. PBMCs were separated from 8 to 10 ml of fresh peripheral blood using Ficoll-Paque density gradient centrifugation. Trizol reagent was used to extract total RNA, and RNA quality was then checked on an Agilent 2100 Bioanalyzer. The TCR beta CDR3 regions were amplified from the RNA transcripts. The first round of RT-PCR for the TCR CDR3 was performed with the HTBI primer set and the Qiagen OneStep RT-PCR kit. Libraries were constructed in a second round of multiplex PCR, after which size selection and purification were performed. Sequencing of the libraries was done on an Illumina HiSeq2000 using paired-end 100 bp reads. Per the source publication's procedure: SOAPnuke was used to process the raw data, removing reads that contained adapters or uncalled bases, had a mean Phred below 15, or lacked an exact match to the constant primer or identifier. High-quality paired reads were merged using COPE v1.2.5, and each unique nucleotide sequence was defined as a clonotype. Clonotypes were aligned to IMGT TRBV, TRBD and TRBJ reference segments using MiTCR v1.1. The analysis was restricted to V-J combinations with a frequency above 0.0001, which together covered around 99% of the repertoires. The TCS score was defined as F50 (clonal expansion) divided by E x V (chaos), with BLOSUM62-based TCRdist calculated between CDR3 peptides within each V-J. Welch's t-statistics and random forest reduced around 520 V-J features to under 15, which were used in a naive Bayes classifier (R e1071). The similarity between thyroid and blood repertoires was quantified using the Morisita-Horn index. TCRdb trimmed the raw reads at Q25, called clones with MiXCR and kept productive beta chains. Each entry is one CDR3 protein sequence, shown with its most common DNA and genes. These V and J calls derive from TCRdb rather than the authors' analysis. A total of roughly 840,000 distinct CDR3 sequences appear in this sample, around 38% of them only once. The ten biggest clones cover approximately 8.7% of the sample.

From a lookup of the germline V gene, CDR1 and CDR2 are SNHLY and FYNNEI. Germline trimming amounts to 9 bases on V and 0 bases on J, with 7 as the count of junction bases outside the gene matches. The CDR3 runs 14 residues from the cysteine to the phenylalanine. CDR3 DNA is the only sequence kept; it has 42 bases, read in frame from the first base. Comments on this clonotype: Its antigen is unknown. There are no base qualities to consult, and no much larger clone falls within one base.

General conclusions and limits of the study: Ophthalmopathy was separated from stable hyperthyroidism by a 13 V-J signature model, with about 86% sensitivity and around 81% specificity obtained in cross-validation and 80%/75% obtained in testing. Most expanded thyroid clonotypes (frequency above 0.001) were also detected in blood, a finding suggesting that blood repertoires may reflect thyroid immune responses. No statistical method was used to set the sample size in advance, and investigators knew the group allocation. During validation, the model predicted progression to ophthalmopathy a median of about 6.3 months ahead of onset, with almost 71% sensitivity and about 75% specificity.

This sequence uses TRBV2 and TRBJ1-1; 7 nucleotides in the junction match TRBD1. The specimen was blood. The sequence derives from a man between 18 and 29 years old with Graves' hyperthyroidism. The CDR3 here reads CARTRGQLNTEAFF. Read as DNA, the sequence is TGTGCCAGAACGAGGGGACAGCTGAACACTGAAGCTTTCTTT.